The 3 T cell receptor beta chains presented below share a single source sample, sequenced in a study of CD8+CD57+ T cells in acquired aplastic anemia. Genomic DNA served as template for TCR beta VDJ and CDR3 profiling. In TCRdb, the reads were re-called with MiXCR into one record per CDR3 protein. The table shows around 250,000 distinct CDR3 sequences, with approximately 82% occurring only once. Flow cytometry had shown expanded CD8+CD57+ cells in the patients chosen for sequencing. Source material: sorted CD4+, CD8+, or CD8+CD57+ T cells (not recorded which) from PBMCs. All receptors derive from a human donor with aplastic anemia.

Points on this clonotype: An end of the junction does not agree with germline; a read error may underlie this. The genes are TRBV7-3 and TRBJ2-3; weak D call: TRBD2 (5 bases). CDR1 and CDR2 from the germline V gene are SGHTA and FQGTGA. The CDR3 runs 14 residues. CDR3 nucleotides: TGTGCCAGCTGCTTAGAGGGCGGTCCCGTTGCGCAGTATTTT. Translation: CASCLEGGPVAQYF. Combining the CDR3 with reference TRBV7-3 and TRBJ2-3 gives the whole variable domain GAGVSQTPSNKVTEKGKYVELRCDPISGHTALYWYRQSLGQGPEFLIYFQGTGAADDSGLPNDRFFAVRPEGSVSTLKIQRTERGDSAVYLCASCLEGGPVAQYFGPGTRLTVL.

The chain combines TRBV7-9 with TRBJ2-1; the D gene could be TRBD1 or TRBD2 (5 bases each). CDR3 size: 12 residues. From germline, CDR1 is SEHNR and CDR2 FQNEAQ (reference sequence). V was pared by 8 bases and J by 12 bases, with 17 bases between. The CDR3 here is CASGGGHNTQFF. The CDR3 DNA follows: TGTGCCAGCGGGGGTGGTCACAATACGCAGTTCTTC.

J is TRBJ1-2 and V is TRBV9; D possibly corresponds to TRBD1 (6 bases). The V gene lost 4 bases and the J gene lost 6 bases, with 22 bases spanning the gap. CDR3 length: 16 amino acids. Germline CDR1 reads SGDLS; CDR2 reads YYNGEE. In DNA form, the CDR3 reads TGTGCCAGCAGCTTGGAGGGGGACGCCCTCACACATGGCTACACCTTC. Translation gives CASSLEGDALTHGYTF. Using reference TRBV9 and TRBJ1-2 for the parts outside the CDR3, the full variable domain is DSGVTQTPKHLITATGQRVTLRCSPRSGDLSVYWYQQSLDQGLQFLIQYYNGEERAKGNILERFSAQQFPDLHSELNLSSLELGDSALYFCASSLEGDALTHGYTFGSGTRLTVV.